This TCR beta chain was retrieved from a study of blood T cell repertoires in COVID-19. Study details: The study drew acute and convalescent COVID-19 samples from the United States, Italy and Spain. The cDNA or gDNA used as material had been derived from T cells, B-cell-depleted T cells, or PBMCs.

As processed by the authors: Reference gene primer amplification yielded estimated nucleated cell counts. Measured with immunoSEQ multiplex PCR; TCRdb has only the in-frame clones, and not every one. V, J and clone size were drawn from that table, and D and trimming were deduced from the DNA. The sample has over 150,000 clones, around 82% seen once. Germline-derived CDR1 and CDR2 are KGHSH and LQKENI. CDR3 length equals 15 residues. The J segment lost 5 bases and the V segment lost 2 bases, leaving 6 bases of the junction unmatched. The sample was peripheral blood. The rearrangement uses TRBV18 and TRBJ1-2; TRBD1 matches 9 bases. This sequence was found in a man younger than 30 with active or convalescent COVID-19. The CDR3 loop is CASSPERDRAYGYTF. DNA of the CDR3: TGTGCCAGCTCACCAGAACGGGACAGGGCTTATGGCTACACCTTC.